These 4 T cell receptor beta chains were all obtained from the same sample, sequenced in a study of T-cell memory formation after mild COVID-19. TCRdb analysed the 5' RACE reads with MiXCR anew, one entry per CDR3 protein. The table lists a few hundred thousand distinct CDR3 sequences, 20% to 25% of them singletons. The sample was PBMCs or a T cell subset sorted from them (not recorded which). These receptors were taken from a man aged 18 to 35 who had mild COVID-19 (a few samples of this study predate the infection). Cell type and time point are not known.

This clonotype was counted ten times or more. The rearrangement links TRBV20-1 to TRBJ2-7; the D gene is possibly TRBD1 (5 bases). Trimming left V 1 base short and J 0 bases short, with 10 bases between. CDR1 DFQATT and CDR2 SNEGSKA come from the germline V gene (reference sequence). This CDR3 spans 14 amino acids. CDR3: CSARGGDSSYEQYV. CDR3 DNA sequence: TGCAGTGCTAGAGGTGGAGACAGCTCCTACGAGCAGTACGTC.

The chain links TRBV5-6 to TRBJ2-2; the D is unclear. Germline loops: CDR1 SGHDT, CDR2 YYEEEE. The CDR3 length is 16 residues. Trimming pared 1 base from V and 1 base from J, leaving 11 bases between. CDR3 loop: CASSLRLALNTGELFF. The CDR3 region has the DNA TGTGCCAGCAGCTTGAGGCTGGCTCTGAACACCGGGGAGCTGTTTTTT.

This clonotype was counted a few times. This sequence joins TRBV3-1 and TRBJ1-6; D remains ambiguous. CDR3 length: 12 residues. V was pared by 3 bases and J by 9 bases, with 6 bases between. The germline V gene has CDR1 LGHDT and CDR2 YNNKEL (reference sequence). CDR3 protein: CASSHGFSPLHF. CDR3 bases: TGTGCCAGCAGCCACGGTTTTTCACCCCTCCACTTT.

This chain connects TRBV6-2 or TRBV6-3 to TRBJ1-1; D gene unclear. Germline assignment: CDR1 MNHEY and CDR2 SVGEGT. The CDR3 has 12 residues. Deletions cut 11 bases from V and 3 bases from J, with 13 bases between. CDR3 loop: CASDSGDTEAFF. The DNA of the CDR3 is TGTGCCTCGGACTCCGGGGACACTGAAGCTTTCTTT.